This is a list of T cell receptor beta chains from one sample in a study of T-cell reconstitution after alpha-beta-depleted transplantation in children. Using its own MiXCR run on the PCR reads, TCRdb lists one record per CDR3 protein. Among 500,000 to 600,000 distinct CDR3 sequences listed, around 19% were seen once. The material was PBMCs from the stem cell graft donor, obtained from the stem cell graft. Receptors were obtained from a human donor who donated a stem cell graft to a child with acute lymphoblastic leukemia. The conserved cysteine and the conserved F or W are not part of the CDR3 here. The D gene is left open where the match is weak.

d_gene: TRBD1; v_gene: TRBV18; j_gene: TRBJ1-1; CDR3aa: ASSLQGFGEAF
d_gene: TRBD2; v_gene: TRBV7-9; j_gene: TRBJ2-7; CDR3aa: ASSNAGTRRVEQY
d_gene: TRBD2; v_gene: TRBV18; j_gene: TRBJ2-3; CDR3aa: ASSRTSRTDTQY
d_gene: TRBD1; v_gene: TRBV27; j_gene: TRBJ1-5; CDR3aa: ASRFRDSENQPQH
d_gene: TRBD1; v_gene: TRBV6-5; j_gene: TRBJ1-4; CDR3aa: ASSYSLQGALF
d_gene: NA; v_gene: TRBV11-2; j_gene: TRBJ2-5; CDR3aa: ASSLGGLETQY
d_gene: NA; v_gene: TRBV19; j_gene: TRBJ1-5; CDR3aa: ATKDSFLYSNQPQH
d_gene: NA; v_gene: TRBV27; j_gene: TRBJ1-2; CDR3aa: ASSLIIGGPYGYT
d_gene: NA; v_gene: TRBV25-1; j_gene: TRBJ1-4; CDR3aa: ASSEWSGANEKLF
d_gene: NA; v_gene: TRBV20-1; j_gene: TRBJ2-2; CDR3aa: SASPVKNTGELF
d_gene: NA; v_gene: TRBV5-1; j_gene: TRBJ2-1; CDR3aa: ASSSSTTLNEQF
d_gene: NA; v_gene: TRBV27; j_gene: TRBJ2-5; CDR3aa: ASSIGPGTGETQY
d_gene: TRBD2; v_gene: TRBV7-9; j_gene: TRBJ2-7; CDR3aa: ASSLAAGEYYEQY
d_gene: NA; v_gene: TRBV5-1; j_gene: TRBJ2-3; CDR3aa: ASSRTPQDTQY
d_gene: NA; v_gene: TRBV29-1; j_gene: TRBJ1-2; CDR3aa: SVYGGGYGYT
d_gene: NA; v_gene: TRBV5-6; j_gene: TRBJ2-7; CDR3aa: ASSPGPQGGYEQY
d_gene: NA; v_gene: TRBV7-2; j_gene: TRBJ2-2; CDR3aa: ASSLTGRNTGELF
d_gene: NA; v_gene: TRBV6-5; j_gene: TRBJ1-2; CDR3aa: ASSYSNRGFHYGYT
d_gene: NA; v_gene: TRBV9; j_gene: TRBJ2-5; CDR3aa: ASSAGDLAPETQY
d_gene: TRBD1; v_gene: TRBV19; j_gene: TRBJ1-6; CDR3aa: ASPRGTGETHSPLH
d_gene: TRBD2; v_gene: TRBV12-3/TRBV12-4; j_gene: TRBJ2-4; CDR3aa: ASSLASGSVIGNIQY
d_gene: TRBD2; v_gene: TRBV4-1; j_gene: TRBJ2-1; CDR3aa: ASSQLAGGSSSYNEQF
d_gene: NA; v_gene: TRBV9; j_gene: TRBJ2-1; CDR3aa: ASSARVGYNEQF
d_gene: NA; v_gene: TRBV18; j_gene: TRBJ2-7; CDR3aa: ASSPIGGYEQY
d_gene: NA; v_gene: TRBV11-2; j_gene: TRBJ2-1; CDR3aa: ASNPTAGQPYNEQF
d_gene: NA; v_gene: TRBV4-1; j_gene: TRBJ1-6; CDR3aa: ASSQDSRVDVPNY
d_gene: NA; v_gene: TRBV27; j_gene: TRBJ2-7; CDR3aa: ASSSSSPFKMGLFEQY
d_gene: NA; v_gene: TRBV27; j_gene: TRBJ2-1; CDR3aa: ASSQKGPAPNEQF
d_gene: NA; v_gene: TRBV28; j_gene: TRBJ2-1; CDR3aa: ASSWGGAGAENEQF
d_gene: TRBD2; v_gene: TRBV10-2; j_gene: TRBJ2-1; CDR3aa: ASSLSGGPNEQF
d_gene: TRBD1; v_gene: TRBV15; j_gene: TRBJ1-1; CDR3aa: ATIEFGTGLTEAF
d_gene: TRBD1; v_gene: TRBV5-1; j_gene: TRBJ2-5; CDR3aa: ASSLEQGQTQY
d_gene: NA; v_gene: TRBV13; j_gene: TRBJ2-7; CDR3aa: ASSLSIEQY
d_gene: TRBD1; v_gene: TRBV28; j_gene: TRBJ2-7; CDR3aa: ASSQTTGVNEQY
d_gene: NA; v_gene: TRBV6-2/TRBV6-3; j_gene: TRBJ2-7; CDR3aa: ASSYSSRVSDEQY
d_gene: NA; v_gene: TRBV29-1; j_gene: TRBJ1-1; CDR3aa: SVLDKSEAF
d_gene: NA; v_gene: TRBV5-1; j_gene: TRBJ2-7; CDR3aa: ASSLSVRNEQY
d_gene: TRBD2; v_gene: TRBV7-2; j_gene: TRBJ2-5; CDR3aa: ASSLGLASMGSETQY
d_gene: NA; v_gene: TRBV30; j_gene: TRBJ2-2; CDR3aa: AGEVVNTGELF
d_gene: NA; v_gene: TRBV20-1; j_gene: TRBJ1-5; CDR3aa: SAAGPAQPQH
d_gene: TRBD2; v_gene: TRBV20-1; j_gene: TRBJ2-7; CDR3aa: SARDLAGAVGYEQY
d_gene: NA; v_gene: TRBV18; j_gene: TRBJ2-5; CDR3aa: ASSEQGQTYQETQY
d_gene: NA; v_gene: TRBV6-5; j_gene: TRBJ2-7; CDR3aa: ASSYSIRGRGVYEQY
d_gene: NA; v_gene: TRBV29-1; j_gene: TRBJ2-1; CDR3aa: SVKLSTTYNEQF
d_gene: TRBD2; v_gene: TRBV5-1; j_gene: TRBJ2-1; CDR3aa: ASREPGGSYNEQF
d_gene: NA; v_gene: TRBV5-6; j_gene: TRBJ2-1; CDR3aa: ASSGNTGSYNEQF
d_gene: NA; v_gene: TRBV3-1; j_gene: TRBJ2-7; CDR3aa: ASRSTAGEYEQY
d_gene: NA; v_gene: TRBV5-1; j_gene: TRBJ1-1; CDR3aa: ASRMIRQINTEAF
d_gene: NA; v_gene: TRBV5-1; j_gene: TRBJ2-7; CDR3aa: ASSLWESSYEQY
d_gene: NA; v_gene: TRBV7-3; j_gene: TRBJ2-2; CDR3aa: ASSLGALNTGELF
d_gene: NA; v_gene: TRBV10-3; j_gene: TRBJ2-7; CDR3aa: AISEQASESYEQY
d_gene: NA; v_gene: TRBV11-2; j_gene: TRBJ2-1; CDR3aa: ASSLQGVLINEQF
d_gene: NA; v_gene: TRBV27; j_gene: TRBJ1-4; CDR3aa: ASSHSDTNEKLF
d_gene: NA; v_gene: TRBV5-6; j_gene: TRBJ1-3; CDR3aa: ASSFNGNTIY
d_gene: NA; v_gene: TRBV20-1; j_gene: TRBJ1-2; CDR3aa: SAREETVGNYGYT
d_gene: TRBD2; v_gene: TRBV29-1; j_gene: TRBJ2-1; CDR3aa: SVIAGGPFEQF
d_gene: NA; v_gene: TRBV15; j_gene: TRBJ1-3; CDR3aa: ATSRDLGVAAGNTIY
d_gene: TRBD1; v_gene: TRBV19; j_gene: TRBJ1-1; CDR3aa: ASGHRGVNTEAF
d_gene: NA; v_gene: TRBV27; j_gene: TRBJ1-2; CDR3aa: ASSLPSLQGIMGGYT
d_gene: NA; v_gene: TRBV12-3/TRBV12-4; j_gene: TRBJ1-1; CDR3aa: ASSLGASPEAF